Given below is one T cell receptor beta chain in context. Antigen specificity is unknown. A junction boundary mismatches the germline segment, possibly from a read error. Deep was the level used in running the assay. Sequencing was performed with immunoSEQ multiplex PCR; in TCRdb, only in-frame clones are kept and a portion is missing. The table lists some 2 million clones, about 94% of them singletons. This record belongs to a study of shared clonotypes between healthy human individuals. Naive CD8 isolation took CD45RO-negative cells positively selected for CCR7 and excluded terminally differentiated effector memory CD45RA+ cells. The CDR3 has 18 amino acids. CDR1 is SSHAT, CDR2 FNYEAQ, per germline (reference sequence). Findings and limits, study-wide: Compared with memory subsets, naive subsets generally had larger estimated richness.

Specimen: naive CD8+ T cells sorted from blood. The rearrangement uses TRBV7-7 and TRBJ2-1; 12 positions match TRBD2. The receptor was isolated from a man aged 18-30 years in good health. DNA of the CDR3: TGTGCTAGCAGCTTAGGAATTCAGACTAGCGGGGGTAACAATGAGCAGTTCTTC. This encodes CASSLGIQTSGGNNEQFF.